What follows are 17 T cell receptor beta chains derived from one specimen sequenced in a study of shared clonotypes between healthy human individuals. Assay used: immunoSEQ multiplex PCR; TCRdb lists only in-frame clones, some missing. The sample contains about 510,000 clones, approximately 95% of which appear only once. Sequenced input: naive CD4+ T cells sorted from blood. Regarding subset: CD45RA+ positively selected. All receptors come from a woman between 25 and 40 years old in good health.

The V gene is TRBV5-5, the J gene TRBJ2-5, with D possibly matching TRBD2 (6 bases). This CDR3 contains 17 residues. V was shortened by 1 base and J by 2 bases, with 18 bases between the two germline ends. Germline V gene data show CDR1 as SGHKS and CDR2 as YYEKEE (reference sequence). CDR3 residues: CASSLKGGNSGQETQYF. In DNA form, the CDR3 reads TGTGCCAGCAGCTTGAAGGGTGGTAATAGCGGACAAGAGACCCAGTACTTC.

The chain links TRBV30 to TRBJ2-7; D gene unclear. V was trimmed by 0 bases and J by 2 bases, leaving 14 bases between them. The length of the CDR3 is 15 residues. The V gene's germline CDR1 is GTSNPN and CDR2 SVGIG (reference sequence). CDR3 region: CAWSVFASDPYEQYF. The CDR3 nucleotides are TGTGCCTGGAGTGTTTTCGCCAGTGACCCCTACGAGCAGTACTTC.

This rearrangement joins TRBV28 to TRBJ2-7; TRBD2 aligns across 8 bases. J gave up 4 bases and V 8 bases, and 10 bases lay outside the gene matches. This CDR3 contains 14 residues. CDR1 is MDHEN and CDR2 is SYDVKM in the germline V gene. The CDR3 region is CASLGTRSRYEQYF. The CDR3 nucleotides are TGTGCCAGCCTCGGGACTAGAAGTCGGTACGAGCAGTACTTC.

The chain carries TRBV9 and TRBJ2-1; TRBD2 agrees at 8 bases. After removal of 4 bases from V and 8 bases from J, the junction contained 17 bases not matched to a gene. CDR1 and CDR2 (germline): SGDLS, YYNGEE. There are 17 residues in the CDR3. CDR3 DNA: TGTGCCAGCAGCTCAACCGGGACTAGAGGTTTTCTTGATGAGCAGTTCTTC. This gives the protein CASSSTGTRGFLDEQFF.

CDR3 DNA sequence: TGTGCCAGCAGAAATATGATCCTAGCGAGGTTCTACGAGCAGTACTTC. Translated: CASRNMILARFYEQYF. V gene TRBV14 combines with J gene TRBJ2-7; tentatively, D is TRBD2 (6 bases). The CDR3 is made up of 16 amino acids. V gave up 6 bases and J gave up 3 bases, with 21 bases separating them. Germline lookup yields CDR1 SGHDN and CDR2 FVKESK.

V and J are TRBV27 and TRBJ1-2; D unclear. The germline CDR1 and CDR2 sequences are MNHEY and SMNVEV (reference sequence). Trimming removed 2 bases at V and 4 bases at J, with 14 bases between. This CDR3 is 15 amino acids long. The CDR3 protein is CASSLTAPWGYGYTF. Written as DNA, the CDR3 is TGTGCCAGCAGTTTAACGGCCCCTTGGGGCTATGGCTACACCTTC.

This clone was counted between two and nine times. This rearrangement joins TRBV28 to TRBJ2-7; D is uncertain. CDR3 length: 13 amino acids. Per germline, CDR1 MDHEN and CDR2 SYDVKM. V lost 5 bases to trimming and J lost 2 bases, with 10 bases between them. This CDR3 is CASSRSSPYEQYF. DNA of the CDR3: TGTGCCAGCAGTAGGAGTTCCCCCTACGAGCAGTACTTC.

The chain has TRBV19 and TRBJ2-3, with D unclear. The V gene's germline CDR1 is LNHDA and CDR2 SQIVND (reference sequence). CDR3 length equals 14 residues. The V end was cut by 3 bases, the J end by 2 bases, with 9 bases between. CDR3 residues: CASSIGLNTDTQYF. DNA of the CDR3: TGTGCCAGTAGTATTGGCCTAAACACAGATACGCAGTATTTT.

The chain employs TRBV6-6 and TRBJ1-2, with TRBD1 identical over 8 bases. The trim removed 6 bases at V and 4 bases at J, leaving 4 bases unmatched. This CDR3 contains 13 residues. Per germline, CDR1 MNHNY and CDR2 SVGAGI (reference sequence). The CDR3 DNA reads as TGTGCCAGCAGACGGGACAGGAGCTATGGCTACACCTTC. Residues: CASRRDRSYGYTF.

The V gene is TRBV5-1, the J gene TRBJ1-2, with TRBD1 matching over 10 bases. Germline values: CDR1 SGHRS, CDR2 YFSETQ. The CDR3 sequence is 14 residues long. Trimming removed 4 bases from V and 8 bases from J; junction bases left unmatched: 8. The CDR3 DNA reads TGCGCCAGCAGCCTAAAGACAGGGGGCGGCGGCTACACCTTC. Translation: CASSLKTGGGGYTF.

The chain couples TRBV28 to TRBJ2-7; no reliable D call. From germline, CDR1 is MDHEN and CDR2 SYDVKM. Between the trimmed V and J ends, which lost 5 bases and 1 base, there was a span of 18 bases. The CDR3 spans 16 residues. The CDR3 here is CASSDDWSLPSYEQYF. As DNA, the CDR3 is TGTGCCAGCAGTGACGACTGGAGCCTACCTTCCTACGAGCAGTACTTC.

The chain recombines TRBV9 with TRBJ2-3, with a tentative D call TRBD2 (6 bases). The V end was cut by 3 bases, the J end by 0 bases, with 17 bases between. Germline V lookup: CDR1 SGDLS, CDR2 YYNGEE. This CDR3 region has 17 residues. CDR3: CASSGGWLAKSTDTQYF. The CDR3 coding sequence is TGTGCCAGCAGCGGGGGATGGCTAGCGAAAAGCACAGATACGCAGTATTTT.

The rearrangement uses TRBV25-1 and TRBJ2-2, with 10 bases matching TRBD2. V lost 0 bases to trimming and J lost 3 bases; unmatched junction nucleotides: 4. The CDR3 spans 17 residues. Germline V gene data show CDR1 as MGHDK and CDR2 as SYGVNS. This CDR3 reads CASSEYTSGVDTGELFF. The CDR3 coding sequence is TGTGCCAGCAGTGAATACACTAGCGGGGTAGACACCGGGGAGCTGTTTTTT.

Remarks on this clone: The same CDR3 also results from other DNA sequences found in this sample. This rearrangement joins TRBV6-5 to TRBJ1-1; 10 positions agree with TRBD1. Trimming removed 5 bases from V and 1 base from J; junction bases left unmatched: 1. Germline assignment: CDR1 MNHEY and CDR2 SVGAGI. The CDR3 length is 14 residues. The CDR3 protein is CASSRDRGNTEAFF. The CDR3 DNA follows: TGTGCCAGCAGTCGGGACAGGGGGAACACTGAAGCTTTCTTT.

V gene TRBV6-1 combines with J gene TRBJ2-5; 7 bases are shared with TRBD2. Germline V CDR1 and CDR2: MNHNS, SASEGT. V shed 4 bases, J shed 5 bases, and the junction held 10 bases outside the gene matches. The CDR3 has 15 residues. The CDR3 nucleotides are TGTGCCAGCAGTGGTGGGAGGGGTCCGGAGGAGACCCAGTACTTC. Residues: CASSGGRGPEETQYF.

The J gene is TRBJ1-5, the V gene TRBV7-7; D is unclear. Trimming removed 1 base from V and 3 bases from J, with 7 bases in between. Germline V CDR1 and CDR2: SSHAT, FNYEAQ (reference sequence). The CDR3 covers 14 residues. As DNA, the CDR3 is TGTGCCAGCAGCTTAGACGCCTACAATCAGCCCCAGCATTTT. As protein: CASSLDAYNQPQHF.

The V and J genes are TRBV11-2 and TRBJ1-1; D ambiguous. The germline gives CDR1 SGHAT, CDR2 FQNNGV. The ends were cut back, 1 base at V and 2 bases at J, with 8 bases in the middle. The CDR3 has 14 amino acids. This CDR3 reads CASSLGGINTEAFF. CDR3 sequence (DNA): TGTGCCAGCAGCTTAGGAGGTATTAACACTGAAGCTTTCTTT.